Detailed here is one TCR beta chain. Its antigen is currently unknown. This entry comes from a study of post-analysis software for immune sequencing data. About the study: Disease trajectories encompassed relapsing-remitting, secondary progressive and progressive-relapsing multiple sclerosis.

The CDR3 runs 14 residues. The V and J ends lost 4 bases and 6 bases, in that order; junction bases with no gene match: 9. CDR1 and CDR2 (germline): SGHRS, YFSETQ. Unique molecular identifiers were built into the TCR beta cDNA libraries. TCRdb processed the PCR reads anew with MiXCR; each CDR3 protein has one entry. Among roughly 600,000 distinct CDR3 sequences listed, about 40% were seen once. Broader study findings: Multiple sclerosis patients showed significantly lower normalized Chao1 diversity than controls did. In patients, TRBV5-6, TRBV5-1 and TRBV20-1 belonged to roughly 5 TRBV segments found more frequently than in controls. With F measure, samples from one preparation batch clustered together strongly.

The sequenced sample was blood. This chain joins TRBV5-1 and TRBJ1-1; 7 nucleotides agree with TRBD1. This TCR came from a girl aged 10-17 years with multiple sclerosis. The CDR3 bases are TGCGCCAGCAGCCCCCGACAGGGTGGTCCTGAAGCTTTCTTT. Protein product: CASSPRQGGPEAFF.